This is a list of T cell receptor beta chains from one sample in a study of radiation and T cells in renal cell carcinoma. The method was immunoSEQ multiplex PCR; TCRdb's version includes in-frame clones alone and lacks a portion of them. The sample consists of about 140,000 clones, approximately 82% of them appearing once. Sequenced here: blood, sampled from a patient whose treatment included radiotherapy and nephrectomy. Receptors originate from a woman in her forties or fifties with renal cell carcinoma. Each CDR3 is given with its conserved first and last residue. Fields, in order: CDR3 length, V gene, J gene, D gene, clone size, CDR3 DNA, CDR3 protein. The D gene is left open where the match is weak. Clone size is not always given. Where it is, it says once, few, many or a class for expanded clones.

>16|TRBV5-6|TRBJ1-6|NA|NA
TGTGCCAGCACCGGGGGGGAGGATGGCTTAGATTCACCCCTCCACTTT
CASTGGEDGLDSPLHF
>13|TRBV7-6|TRBJ2-7|NA|NA
TGTGCCAGCAGCTCTGAAGAATTTGGGGAGCAGTACTTC
CASSSEEFGEQYF
>14|TRBV29-1|TRBJ1-2|TRBD1|NA
TGCAGCGTCGCGACCGGGACAGGAGTCTATGGCTACACCTTC
CSVATGTGVYGYTF
>14|TRBV6-6|TRBJ1-1|NA|NA
TGTGCCAGCAGTTCGGGACCTCTGAGCGCTGAAGCTTTCTTT
CASSSGPLSAEAFF
>11|TRBV7-2|TRBJ2-1|NA|NA
TGTGCCAGCAGCCCAGACTTGAGGCAGTTCTTC
CASSPDLRQFF
>14|TRBV6-5|TRBJ1-1|NA|once
TGTGCCAGCAGTTCTATGAGCAGGAACACTGAAGCTTTCTTT
CASSSMSRNTEAFF
>18|TRBV9|TRBJ2-3|TRBD2|NA
TGTGCCAGCAGCGTAGTCGGGACTAGCGGGAGAGGCACAGATACGCAGTATTTT
CASSVVGTSGRGTDTQYF
>14|TRBV7-7|TRBJ2-7|NA|few
TGTGCCAGCAGCAACCGGGACGGTGACTACGAGCAGTACTTC
CASSNRDGDYEQYF
>15|TRBV9|TRBJ1-5|NA|NA
TGTGCCAGCAGCCCTGGGGGGATCGGCAATCAGCCCCAGCATTTT
CASSPGGIGNQPQHF
>14|TRBV7-2|TRBJ2-7|NA|NA
TGTGCCAGCAGCTTAGACAGGGCTTACTACGAGCAGTACTTC
CASSLDRAYYEQYF
>14|TRBV30|TRBJ2-5|NA|NA
TGTGCCTGGAGTGTAGGGACGGGGATGAAGACCCAGTACTTC
CAWSVGTGMKTQYF
>14|TRBV9|TRBJ1-1|NA|NA
TGTGCCAGCAGCGTAAATCCTGGGGACACTGAAGCTTTCTTT
CASSVNPGDTEAFF
>12|TRBV29-1|TRBJ1-1|NA|NA
TGCAGCGCTGGGACTTTGAACACTGAAGCTTTCTTT
CSAGTLNTEAFF
>13|TRBV6-5|TRBJ2-7|NA|once
TGTGCCAGTACTGGGCAGACCGACTACGAGCAGTACTTC
CASTGQTDYEQYF
>17|TRBV2|TRBJ2-1|NA|NA
TGTGCCAGCAGTGGTCACCCCGCCAGGCTATTAAACAATGAGCAGTTCTTC
CASSGHPARLLNNEQFF
>16|TRBV5-4|TRBJ2-2|TRBD2|NA
TGTGCCAGCAGCCAAGGGACTAGCTTTAACACCGGGGAGCTGTTTTTT
CASSQGTSFNTGELFF
>16|TRBV4-1|TRBJ1-5|NA|few
TGCGCCAGCAGCCAAGAGCTCACTCTCTTGGATCAGCCCCAGCATTTT
CASSQELTLLDQPQHF
>15|TRBV7-9|TRBJ1-1|NA|NA
TGTGCCAGCAGCTCCTCTCAGGGGAGGAACACTGAAGCTTTCTTT
CASSSSQGRNTEAFF
>15|TRBV9|TRBJ2-7|TRBD1|NA
TGTGCCAGCAGTATCGGACAGGGACCCACCTACGAGCAGTACTTC
CASSIGQGPTYEQYF
>11|TRBV20-1|TRBJ1-1|NA|few
TGCAGTGCTAGTGCTAGGGCTGAAGCTTTCTTT
CSASARAEAFF
>11|TRBV15|TRBJ1-1|NA|NA
TGTGCCACCAGCAGGAGGCGTGAAGCTTTCTTT
CATSRRREAFF
>14|TRBV27|TRBJ1-1|NA|NA
TGTGCCAGCAGTCTGAGTCGACAGGATAGTGAAGCTTTCTTT
CASSLSRQDSEAFF